Described below is a single T cell receptor (beta chain) sequence and its context. Its antigen is not identified. Division of CD4+ cells produced a CD45RA+ naive subset and a CD45RA-negative memory subset. Using approximately 200 ng DNA, about 29,000 T cell genomes, the sorted-subset replicate PCRs were run. Profiled with immunoSEQ multiplex PCR; TCRdb holds only in-frame clones, not every one. The data show a few million clones, under 95% seen once. The data were taken from a study of shared clonotypes between healthy human individuals. Study observations and caveats: Sampling covered blood only; tissue repertoires likely differ. When compared with the clonotypes that were shared by all four sorted-subset donors, the non-shared clonotypes turned out to have lower generation probabilities.

The TCR originated in a man younger than 35 in good health. Some clones in this sample may be carry-over from other donors' samples. Sequences were obtained from naive CD4+ T cells from PBMCs. Subset meaning: CD45RA+ positively selected.

DNA of the CDR3: TGTGCCAGCTCACCCGAAACCAGGGATGGCTACACCTTC. Translation: CASSPETRDGYTF. The chain is built from TRBV18 and TRBJ1-2, with TRBD1 as a possible D gene (5 bases). The CDR3 spans 13 residues. Trimming removed 3 bases from V and 6 bases from J, with 11 bases in between. Germline CDR1 is KGHSH and CDR2 is LQKENI.